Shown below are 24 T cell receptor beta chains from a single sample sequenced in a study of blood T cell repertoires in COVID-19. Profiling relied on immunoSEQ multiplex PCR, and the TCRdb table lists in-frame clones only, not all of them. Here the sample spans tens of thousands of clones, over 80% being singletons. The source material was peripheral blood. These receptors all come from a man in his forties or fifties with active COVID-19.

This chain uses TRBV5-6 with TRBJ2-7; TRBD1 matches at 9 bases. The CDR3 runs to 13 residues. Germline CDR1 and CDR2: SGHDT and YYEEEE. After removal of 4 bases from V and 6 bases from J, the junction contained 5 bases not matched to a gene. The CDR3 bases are TGTGCCAGCAGCCCCGGGACAGGGAGCGAGCAGTACTTC. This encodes CASSPGTGSEQYF.

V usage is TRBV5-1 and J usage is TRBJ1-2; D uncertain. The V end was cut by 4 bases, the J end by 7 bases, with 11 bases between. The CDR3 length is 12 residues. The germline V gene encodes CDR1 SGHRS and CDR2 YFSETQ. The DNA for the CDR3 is TGCGCCAGCAGCCCCCTGGGCAGTGGCTACACCTTC. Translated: CASSPLGSGYTF.

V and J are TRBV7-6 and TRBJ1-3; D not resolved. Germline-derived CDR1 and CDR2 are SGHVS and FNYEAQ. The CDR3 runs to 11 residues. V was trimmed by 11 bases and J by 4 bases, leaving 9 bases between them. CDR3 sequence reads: CASKMGNTIYF. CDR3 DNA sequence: TGTGCCTCAAAAATGGGAAACACCATATATTTT.

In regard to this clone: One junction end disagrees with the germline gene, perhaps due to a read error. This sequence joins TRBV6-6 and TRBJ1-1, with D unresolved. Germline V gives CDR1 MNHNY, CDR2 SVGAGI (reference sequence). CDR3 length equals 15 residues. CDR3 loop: CASSDSYSQNTEAFF. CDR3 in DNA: TGTGCCAGCAGTGACTCCTACAGCCAGAACACTGAAGCTTTCTTT.

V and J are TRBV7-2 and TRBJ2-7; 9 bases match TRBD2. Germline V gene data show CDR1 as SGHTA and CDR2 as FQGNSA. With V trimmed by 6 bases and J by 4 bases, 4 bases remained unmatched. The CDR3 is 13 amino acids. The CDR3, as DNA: TGTGCCAGCAGTGCAGGACTAGCGTACGAGCAGTACTTC. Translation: CASSAGLAYEQYF. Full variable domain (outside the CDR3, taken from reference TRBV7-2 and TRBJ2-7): GAGVSQSPSNKVTEKGKDVELRCDPISGHTALYWYRQSLGQGLEFLIYFQGNSAPDKSGLPSDRFSAERTGGSVSTLTIQRTQQEDSAVYLCASSAGLAYEQYFGPGTRLTVT.

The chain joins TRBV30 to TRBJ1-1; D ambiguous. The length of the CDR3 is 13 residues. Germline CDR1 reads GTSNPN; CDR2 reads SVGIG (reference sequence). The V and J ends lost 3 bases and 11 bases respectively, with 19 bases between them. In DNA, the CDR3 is TGTGCCTGGAGCCCACCCCCCACCGGGTATGCTTTCTTT. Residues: CAWSPPPTGYAFF.

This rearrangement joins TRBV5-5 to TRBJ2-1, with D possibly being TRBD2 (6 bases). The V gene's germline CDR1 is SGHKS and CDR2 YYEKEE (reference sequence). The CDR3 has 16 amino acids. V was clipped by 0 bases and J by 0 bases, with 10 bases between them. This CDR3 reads CASSLAPGVSYNEQFF. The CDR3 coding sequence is TGTGCCAGCAGCTTGGCCCCGGGAGTCTCCTACAATGAGCAGTTCTTC. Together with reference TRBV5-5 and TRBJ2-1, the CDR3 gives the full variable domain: DAGVTQSPTHLIKTRGQQVTLRCSPISGHKSVSWYQQVLGQGPQFIFQYYEKEERGRGNFPDRFSARQFPNYSSELNVNALLLGDSALYLCASSLAPGVSYNEQFFGPGTRLTVL.

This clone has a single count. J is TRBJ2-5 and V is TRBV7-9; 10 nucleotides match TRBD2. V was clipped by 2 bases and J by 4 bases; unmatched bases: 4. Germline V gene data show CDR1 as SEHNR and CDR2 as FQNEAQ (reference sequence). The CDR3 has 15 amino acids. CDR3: CASSLFSGGRETQYF. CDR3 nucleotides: TGTGCCAGCAGCTTATTTAGCGGGGGGCGAGAGACCCAGTACTTC.

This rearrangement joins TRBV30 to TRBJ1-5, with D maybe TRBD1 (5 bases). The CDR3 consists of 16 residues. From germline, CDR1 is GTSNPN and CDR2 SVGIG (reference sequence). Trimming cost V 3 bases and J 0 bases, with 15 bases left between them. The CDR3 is CAWSPGHVYSNQPQHF. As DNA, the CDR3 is TGTGCCTGGAGCCCCGGACACGTTTATAGCAATCAGCCCCAGCATTTT.

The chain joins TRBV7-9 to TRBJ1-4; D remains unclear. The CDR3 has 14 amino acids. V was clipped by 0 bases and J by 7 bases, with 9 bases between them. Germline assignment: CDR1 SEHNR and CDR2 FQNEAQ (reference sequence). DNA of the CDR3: TGTGCCAGCAGCTTAGCAGGAGAAGGTGAAAAACTGTTTTTT. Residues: CASSLAGEGEKLFF.

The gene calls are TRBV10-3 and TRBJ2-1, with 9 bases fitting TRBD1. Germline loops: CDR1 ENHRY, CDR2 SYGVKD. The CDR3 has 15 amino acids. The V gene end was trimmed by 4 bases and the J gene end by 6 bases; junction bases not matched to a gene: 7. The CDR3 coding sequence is TGTGCCATCAGTGCGCCGGGACAGGGCTCCAATGAGCAGTTCTTC. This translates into CAISAPGQGSNEQFF.

CDR3 sequence (DNA): TGTGCCAGCAGCTCTTTGGCGGTGGTTTCCTACGAGCAGTACTTC. Translated, it gives CASSSLAVVSYEQYF. This chain connects TRBV7-8 to TRBJ2-7; unclear D gene. V lost 4 bases to trimming and J lost 1 base, with 14 bases between them. Germline V gives CDR1 SGHVS, CDR2 FQNEAQ. The CDR3 contains 15 residues.

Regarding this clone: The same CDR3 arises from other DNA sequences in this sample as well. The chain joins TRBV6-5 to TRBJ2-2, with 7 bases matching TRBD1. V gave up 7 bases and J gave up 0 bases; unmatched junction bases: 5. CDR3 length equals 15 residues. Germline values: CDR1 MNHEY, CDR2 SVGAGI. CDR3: CASKPGGANTGELFF. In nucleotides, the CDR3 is TGTGCCAGCAAACCAGGGGGAGCGAACACCGGGGAGCTGTTTTTT.

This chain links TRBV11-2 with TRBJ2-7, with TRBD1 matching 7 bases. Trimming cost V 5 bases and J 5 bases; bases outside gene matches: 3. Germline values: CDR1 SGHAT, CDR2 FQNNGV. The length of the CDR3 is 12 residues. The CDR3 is CASSLGTDEQYF. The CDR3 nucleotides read TGTGCCAGCAGCCTGGGGACAGACGAGCAGTACTTC.

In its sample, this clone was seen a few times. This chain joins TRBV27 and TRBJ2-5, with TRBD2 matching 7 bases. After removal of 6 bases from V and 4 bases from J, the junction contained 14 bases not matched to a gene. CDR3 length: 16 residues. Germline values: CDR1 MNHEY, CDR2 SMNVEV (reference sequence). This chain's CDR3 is CASRPRLASSRETQYF. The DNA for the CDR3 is TGTGCCAGCAGGCCAAGACTAGCATCTTCGCGAGAGACCCAGTACTTC.

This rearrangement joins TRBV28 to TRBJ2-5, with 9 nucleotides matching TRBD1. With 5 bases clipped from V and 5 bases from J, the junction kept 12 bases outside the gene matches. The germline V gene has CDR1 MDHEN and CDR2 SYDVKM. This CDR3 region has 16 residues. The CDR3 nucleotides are TGTGCCAGCAGTGGCGGAGGGGGACAGGGTACGGAGACCCAGTACTTC. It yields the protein CASSGGGGQGTETQYF.

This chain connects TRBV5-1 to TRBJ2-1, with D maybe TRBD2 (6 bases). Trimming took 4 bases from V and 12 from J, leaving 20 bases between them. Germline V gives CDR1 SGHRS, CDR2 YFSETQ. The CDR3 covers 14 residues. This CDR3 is CASSIILASQGQFF. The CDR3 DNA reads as TGCGCCAGCAGCATAATACTAGCCTCGCAGGGGCAGTTCTTC.

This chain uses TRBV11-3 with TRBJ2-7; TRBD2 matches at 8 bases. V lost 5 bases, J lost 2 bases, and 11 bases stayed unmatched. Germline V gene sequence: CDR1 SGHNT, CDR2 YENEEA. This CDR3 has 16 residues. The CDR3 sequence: CASSLSGGGRAYEQYF. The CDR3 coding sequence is TGTGCCAGCAGCCTCTCCGGCGGGGGGCGAGCCTACGAGCAGTACTTC.

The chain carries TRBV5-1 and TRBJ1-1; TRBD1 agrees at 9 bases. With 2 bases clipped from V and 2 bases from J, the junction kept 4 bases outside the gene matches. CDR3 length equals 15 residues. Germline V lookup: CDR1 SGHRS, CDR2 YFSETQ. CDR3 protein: CASSFAGQGNTEAFF. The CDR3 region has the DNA TGCGCCAGCAGCTTTGCGGGACAGGGTAACACTGAAGCTTTCTTT.

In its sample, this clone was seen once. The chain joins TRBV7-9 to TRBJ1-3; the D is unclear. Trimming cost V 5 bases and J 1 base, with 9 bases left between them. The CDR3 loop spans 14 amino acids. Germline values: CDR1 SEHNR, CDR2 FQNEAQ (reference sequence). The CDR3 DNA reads TGTGCCAGCAGCCCTTCGGGGTCTGGAAACACCATATATTTT. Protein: CASSPSGSGNTIYF.

CDR3 region: CASSLAGMDTQYF. The CDR3 DNA reads as TGTGCCAGCAGCTTGGCAGGAATGGATACGCAGTATTTT. This sequence joins TRBV5-4 and TRBJ2-3; no reliable D call. CDR1 SGHNT and CDR2 YYREEE come from the germline V gene (reference sequence). Trimming removed 0 bases at V and 6 bases at J, with 8 bases between. The CDR3 length is 13 residues. The full variable domain, its missing parts supplied by reference TRBV5-4 and TRBJ2-3, is ETGVTQSPTHLIKTRGQQVTLRCSSQSGHNTVSWYQQALGQGPQFIFQYYREEENGRGNFPPRFSGLQFPNYSSELNVNALELDDSALYLCASSLAGMDTQYFGPGTRLTVL.

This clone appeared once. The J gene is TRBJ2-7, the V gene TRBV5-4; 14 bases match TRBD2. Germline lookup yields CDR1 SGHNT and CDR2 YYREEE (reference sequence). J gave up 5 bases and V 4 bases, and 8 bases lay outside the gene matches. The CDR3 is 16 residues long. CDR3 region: CASSPRTSGRPNEQYF. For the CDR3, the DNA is TGTGCCAGCAGCCCCAGGACTAGCGGGAGGCCCAACGAGCAGTACTTC.

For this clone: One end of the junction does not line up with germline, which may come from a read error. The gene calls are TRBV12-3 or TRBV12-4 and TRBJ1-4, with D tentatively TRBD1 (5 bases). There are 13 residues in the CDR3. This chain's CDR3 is CASSLGDRVAGVF. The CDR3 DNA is TGTGCCAGCAGTTTAGGGGATCGGGTGGCGGGGGTTTTT.

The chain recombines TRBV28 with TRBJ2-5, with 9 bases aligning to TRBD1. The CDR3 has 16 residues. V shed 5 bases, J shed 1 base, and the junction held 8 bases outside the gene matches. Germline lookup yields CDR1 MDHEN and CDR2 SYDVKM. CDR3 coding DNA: TGTGCCAGCAGTCCCGGGACAGGGTTCTTCCAAGAGACCCAGTACTTC. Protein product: CASSPGTGFFQETQYF.